Listed below are T cell receptor beta chains from one sample, sequenced in a study of blood T cell repertoires in COVID-19. Measured with immunoSEQ multiplex PCR; TCRdb has only the in-frame clones, and not every one. The table lists 200,000 to 250,000 clones, around 80% of them singletons. Input material: peripheral blood. The receptor set was obtained from a woman between 40 and 55 years old with acute or convalescent COVID-19. Each CDR3 is given with its conserved first and last residue. The order of the fields is clone size, V gene, D gene, J gene, CDR3 protein, CDR3 DNA. The D gene is left open where the match is weak. Expanded clones get a size class; other rows say once, few or many, or leave the size out.

.,TRBV3-1/TRBV3-2,.,TRBJ1-4,CASSHRGSGTNEKLFF,TGTGCCAGCAGCCACCGGGGATCTGGCACTAATGAAAAACTGTTTTTT
.,TRBV19,.,TRBJ1-4,CASSIPRESTNEKLFF,TGTGCCAGTAGTATACCCAGGGAATCGACTAATGAAAAACTGTTTTTT
many,TRBV4-2,TRBD2,TRBJ2-1,CASSPSGGQYNEQFF,TGTGCCAGCAGCCCTTCGGGAGGGCAGTACAATGAGCAGTTCTTC
.,TRBV14,.,TRBJ2-3,CASSLRTGYTDTQYF,TGTGCCAGCAGCCTGCGGACTGGCTACACAGATACGCAGTATTTT
.,TRBV19,.,TRBJ1-6,CASSEDSQYNSPLHF,TGTGCCAGTAGTGAGGACAGCCAGTATAATTCACCCCTCCACTTT
.,TRBV3-1/TRBV3-2,TRBD2,TRBJ2-5,CASSHLAGGATQYF,TGTGCCAGCAGCCATCTAGCGGGAGGGGCGACCCAGTACTTC
.,TRBV7-9,TRBD2,TRBJ2-3,CASSKISGRGDTQYF,TGTGCCAGCTCCAAGATCAGCGGGAGAGGAGATACGCAGTATTTT
few,TRBV5-1,.,TRBJ2-3,CASSGTSPHTDTQYF,TGCGCCAGCAGCGGAACTAGTCCTCACACAGATACGCAGTATTTT
once,TRBV3-1/TRBV3-2,.,TRBJ2-7,CASSQDMAFSYEQYF,TGTGCCAGCAGCCAAGATATGGCATTTTCCTACGAGCAGTACTTC
.,TRBV20-1,.,TRBJ1-2,CSARFGYGYTF,TGCAGTGCTAGATTCGGGTATGGCTACACCTTC
.,TRBV24-1,.,TRBJ1-1,CATTRRSNTEAFF,TGTGCCACCACTAGGAGGAGCAACACTGAAGCTTTCTTT
.,TRBV29-1,.,TRBJ2-3,CSVAGSTSTDTQYF,TGCAGCGTTGCGGGTTCTACTAGCACAGATACGCAGTATTTT
.,TRBV13,.,TRBJ1-1,CASSLRGIGYEAFF,TGTGCCAGCAGCCTAAGAGGGATAGGTTATGAAGCTTTCTTT